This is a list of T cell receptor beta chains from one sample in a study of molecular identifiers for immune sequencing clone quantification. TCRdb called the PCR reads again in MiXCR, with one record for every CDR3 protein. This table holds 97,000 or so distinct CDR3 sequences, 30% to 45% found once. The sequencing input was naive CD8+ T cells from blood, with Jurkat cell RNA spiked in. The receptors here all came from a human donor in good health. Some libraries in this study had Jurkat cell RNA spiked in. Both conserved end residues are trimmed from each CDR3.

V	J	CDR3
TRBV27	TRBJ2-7	ASRPGLAAYEQS
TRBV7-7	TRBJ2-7	ASSPGPTAYEQY
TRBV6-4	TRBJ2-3	ASSENGLGTDTQY
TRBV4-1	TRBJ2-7	ASSQGGPSYEQY
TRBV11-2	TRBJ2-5	ASSLGMFGAMETQY
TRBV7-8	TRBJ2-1	ASSWGTSDYNEQI
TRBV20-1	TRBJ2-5	SAAARSWETQY
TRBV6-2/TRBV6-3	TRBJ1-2	ASHRGLDYGYT
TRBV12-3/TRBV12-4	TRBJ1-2	ASSGARDRVLYGYA
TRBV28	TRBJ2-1	ASSFLGNEQF
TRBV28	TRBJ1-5	ASSPDSLGNQPQH
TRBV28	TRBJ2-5	ASRRETQY
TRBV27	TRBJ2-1	ASSITSGSTYNEQF
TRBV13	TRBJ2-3	ASSFIGGDRSDTQY